This TCR beta chain came from a study of shared clonotypes between healthy human individuals. Study-wide results and limits: In contrast to clonotypes shared by all four donors, non-shared clonotypes had lower generation probabilities.

This CDR3 contains 14 residues. Germline-derived CDR1 and CDR2 are MNHEY and SMNVEV (reference sequence). The ends were cut back, 3 bases at V and 5 bases at J, with 12 bases in the middle. Comment on this clone: Its target is not known.

Measured with immunoSEQ multiplex PCR; TCRdb has only the in-frame clones, and not every one. This table has under 350,000 clones, about nine tenths appearing once. Material for sequencing was memory CD8+ T cells sorted from blood. The subset was: CD45RO+ cells pooled with CCR7-negative TemRA cells. This chain uses TRBV27 with TRBJ2-3, with a weak D call TRBD2 (5 bases). The TCR was taken from a man between 18 and 29 years old in good health. The CDR3 DNA sequence: TGTGCCAGCAGTTTTTTGGGGAGTCTAGATACGCAGTATTTT. This translates into CASSFLGSLDTQYF.